This T cell receptor beta chain was profiled in a study of blood T cells in healthy people across ages. This clonotype was recorded many times. Its cognate antigen is unknown. For the second PCR, which ran for about 7 to 11 cycles, a sample-barcoded 5' primer and a J-beta primer mix were used. One entry per CDR3 protein, called by TCRdb with MiXCR from the 5' RACE reads. Of 650,000 to 1,000,000 distinct CDR3 sequences in the sample, around 36% are singletons; the top ten hold over 10%. The study's findings and limits: Donors of long life had a larger count of naive CD4+ cells and greater diversity than aged donors.

The CDR3 has 11 amino acids. Trimming left V 3 bases short and J 7 bases short, with 4 bases between. The origin of this receptor is a man aged 18-30 years in good health. The sample was blood. V and J are TRBV12-3 or TRBV12-4 and TRBJ2-1; D uncertain. Here the CDR3 reads CASSLENEQFF. The CDR3 DNA reads TGTGCCAGCAGTTTGGAAAATGAGCAGTTCTTC.